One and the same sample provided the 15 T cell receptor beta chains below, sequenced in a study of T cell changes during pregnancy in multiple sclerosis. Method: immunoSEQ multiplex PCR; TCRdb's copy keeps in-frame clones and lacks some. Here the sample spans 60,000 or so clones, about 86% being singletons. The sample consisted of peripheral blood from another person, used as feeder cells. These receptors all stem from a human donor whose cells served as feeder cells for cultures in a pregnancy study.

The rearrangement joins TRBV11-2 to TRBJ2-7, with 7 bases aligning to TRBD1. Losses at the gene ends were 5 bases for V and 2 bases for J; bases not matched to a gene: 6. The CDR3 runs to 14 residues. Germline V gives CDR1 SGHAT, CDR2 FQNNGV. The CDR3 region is CASSPGTVTYEQYF. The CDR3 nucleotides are TGTGCCAGCAGCCCAGGGACAGTCACCTACGAGCAGTACTTC.

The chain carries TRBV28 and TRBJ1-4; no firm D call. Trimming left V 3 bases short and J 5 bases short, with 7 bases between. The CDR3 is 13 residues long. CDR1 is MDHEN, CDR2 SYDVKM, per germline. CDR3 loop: CASSFGRNEKLFF. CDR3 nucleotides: TGTGCCAGCAGTTTTGGACGGAATGAAAAACTGTTTTTT.

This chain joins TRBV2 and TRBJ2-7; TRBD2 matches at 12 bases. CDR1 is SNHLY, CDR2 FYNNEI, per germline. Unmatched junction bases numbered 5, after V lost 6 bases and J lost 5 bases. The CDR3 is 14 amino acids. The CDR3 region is CASRGLAGTNEQYF. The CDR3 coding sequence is TGTGCCAGCAGAGGACTAGCGGGGACGAACGAGCAGTACTTC.

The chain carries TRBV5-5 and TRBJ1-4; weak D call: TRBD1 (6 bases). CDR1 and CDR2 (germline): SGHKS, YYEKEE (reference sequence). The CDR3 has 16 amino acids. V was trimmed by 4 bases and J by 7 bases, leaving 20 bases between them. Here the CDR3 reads CASSPGAAGRSEKLFF. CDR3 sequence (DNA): TGTGCCAGCAGCCCGGGGGCGGCAGGGAGGAGTGAAAAACTGTTTTTT. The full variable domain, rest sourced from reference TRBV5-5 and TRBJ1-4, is DAGVTQSPTHLIKTRGQQVTLRCSPISGHKSVSWYQQVLGQGPQFIFQYYEKEERGRGNFPDRFSARQFPNYSSELNVNALLLGDSALYLCASSPGAAGRSEKLFFGSGTQLSVL.

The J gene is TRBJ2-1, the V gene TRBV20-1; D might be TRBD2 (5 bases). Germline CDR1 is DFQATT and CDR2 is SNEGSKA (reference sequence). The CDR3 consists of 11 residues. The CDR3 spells CSGVSYNEQFF. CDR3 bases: TGCAGCGGGGTCTCCTACAATGAGCAGTTCTTC.

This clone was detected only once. The CDR3 region is CASSLSMGDQPQHF. Here the CDR3 DNA reads TGTGCCAGCAGCTTAAGTATGGGGGACCAGCCCCAGCATTTT. This chain uses TRBV7-2 with TRBJ1-5; D may be TRBD1 (5 bases). Trimming shortened V by 2 bases and J by 7 bases, and 12 bases separated the two germline ends. Germline V lookup: CDR1 SGHTA, CDR2 FQGNSA. There are 14 residues in the CDR3.

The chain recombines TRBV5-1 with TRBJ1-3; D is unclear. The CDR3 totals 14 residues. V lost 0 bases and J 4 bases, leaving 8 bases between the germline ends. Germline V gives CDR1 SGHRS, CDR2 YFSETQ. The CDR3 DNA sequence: TGCGCCAGCAGCTTGGAGGGAGAGGGAAACACCATATATTTT. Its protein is CASSLEGEGNTIYF.

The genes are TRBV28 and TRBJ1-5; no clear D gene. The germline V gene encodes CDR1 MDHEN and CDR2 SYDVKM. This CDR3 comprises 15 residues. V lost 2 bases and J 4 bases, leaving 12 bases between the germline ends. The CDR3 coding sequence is TGTGCCAGCAGTTTACGGCCAGGACCGAATCAGCCCCAGCATTTT. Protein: CASSLRPGPNQPQHF.

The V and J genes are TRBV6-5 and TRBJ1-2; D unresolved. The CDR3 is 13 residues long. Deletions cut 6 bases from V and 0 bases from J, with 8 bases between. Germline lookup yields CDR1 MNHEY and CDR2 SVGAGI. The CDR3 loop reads CASRDSANYGYTF. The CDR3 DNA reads TGTGCCAGCAGGGACTCCGCTAACTATGGCTACACCTTC.

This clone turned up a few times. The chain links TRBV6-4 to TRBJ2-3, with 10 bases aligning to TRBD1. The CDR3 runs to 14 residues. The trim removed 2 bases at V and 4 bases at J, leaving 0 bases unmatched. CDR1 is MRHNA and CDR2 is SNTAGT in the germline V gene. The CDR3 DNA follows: TGTGCCAGCAGTGACGGGACAGGGGCAGATACGCAGTATTTT. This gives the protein CASSDGTGADTQYF.

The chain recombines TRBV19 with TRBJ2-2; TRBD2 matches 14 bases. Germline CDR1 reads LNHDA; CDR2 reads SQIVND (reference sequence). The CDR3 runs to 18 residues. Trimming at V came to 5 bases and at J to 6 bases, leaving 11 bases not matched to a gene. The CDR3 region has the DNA TGTGCCAGTAGTTTAGGACTAGCGGGAGGAAGTTGGGCCGGGGAGCTGTTTTTT. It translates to CASSLGLAGGSWAGELFF.

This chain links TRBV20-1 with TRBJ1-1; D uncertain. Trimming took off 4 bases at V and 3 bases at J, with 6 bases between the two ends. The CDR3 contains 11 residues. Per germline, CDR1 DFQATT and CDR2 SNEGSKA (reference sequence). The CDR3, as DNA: TGCAGTGCTACTAAAGACACTGAAGCTTTCTTT. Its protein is CSATKDTEAFF.

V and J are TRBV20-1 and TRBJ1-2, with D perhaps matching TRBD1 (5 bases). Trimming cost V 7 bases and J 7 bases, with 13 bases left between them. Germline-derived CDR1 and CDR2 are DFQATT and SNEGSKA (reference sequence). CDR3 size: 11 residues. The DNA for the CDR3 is TGCAGTGTCCCGCGGGACGGTGGCTACACCTTC. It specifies CSVPRDGGYTF.

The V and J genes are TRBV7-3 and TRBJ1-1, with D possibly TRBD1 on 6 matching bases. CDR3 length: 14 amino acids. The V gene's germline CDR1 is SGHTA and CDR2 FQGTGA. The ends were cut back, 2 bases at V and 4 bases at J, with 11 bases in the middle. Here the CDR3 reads CASSLGGETTEAFF. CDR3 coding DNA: TGTGCCAGCAGCTTAGGGGGCGAGACCACTGAAGCTTTCTTT.

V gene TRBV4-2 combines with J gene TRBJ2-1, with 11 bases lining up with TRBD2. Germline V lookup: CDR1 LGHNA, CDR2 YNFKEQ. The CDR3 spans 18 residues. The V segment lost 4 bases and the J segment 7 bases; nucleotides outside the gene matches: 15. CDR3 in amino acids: CASSPSGGSGGAGNEQFF. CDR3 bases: TGTGCCAGCAGCCCTTCTGGTGGTAGCGGGGGGGCCGGGAATGAGCAGTTCTTC.